This record covers a single T cell receptor beta chain. The antigen is unknown. Trimming shortened V by 1 base and J by 9 bases, and 10 bases separated the two germline ends. This CDR3 comprises 13 residues. Germline loops: CDR1 KGHSH, CDR2 LQKENI. The entry originates in a study of PD-L1 blockade in urothelial cancer. Study-level findings and limits: Tumor-associated blood clones were expanded more by durable-benefit patients at 3 weeks.

Every PCR was spiked with synthetic TCR analog templates. The authors quantified FFPE tumor DNA using amplified housekeeping genes. Only in-frame clones appear in the TCRdb table, and some are missing; sequencing was by immunoSEQ multiplex PCR. The sample lists about 35,000 clones; about a third were seen once. This material consisted of tumor tissue, taken before atezolizumab (anti-PD-L1) treatment. V is TRBV18 and J is TRBJ2-1; unclear D gene. The clonotype originates from a man aged 60-69 years with urothelial cancer. The CDR3 DNA follows: TGTGCCAGCTCACCACGGCCCGAAGCTGAGCAGTTCTTC. Its translation is CASSPRPEAEQFF.